The following is a T cell receptor (beta chain) sequence with its context. Its antigen is currently unknown. The sample comes from a study of PD-1 blockade in mismatch repair-deficient tumors. Study-wide background: Enrolled about 2013-2017, patients had progressing, pretreated mismatch repair-deficient cancers of approximately 13 types. Findings of the study overall: Tumor-resident clones, often undetectable pretreatment in blood, expanded then contracted after pembrolizumab.

Profiling relied on immunoSEQ multiplex PCR, and the TCRdb table lists in-frame clones only, not all of them. This sample yields approximately 120,000 clones, of which more than 85% are seen a single time; approximately 12% belongs to the top ten. Every patient had mismatch repair deficiency by PCR or immunohistochemistry. TCRs were sequenced from three patients responding to pembrolizumab. V was clipped by 5 bases and J by 0 bases, with 18 bases between them. The germline V gene encodes CDR1 SGHRS and CDR2 YFSETQ. This CDR3 is 17 amino acids long. V usage is TRBV5-1 and J usage is TRBJ1-3; a possible D gene is TRBD1 (5 bases). Sequences were derived from peripheral blood, sampled 44 weeks after starting pembrolizumab. The receptor was derived from an adult with mismatch repair-deficient cancer. The CDR3, as DNA: TGCGCCAGCAGTGAGGGGACTCTTTTCTTCTCTGGAAACACCATATATTTT. Encoded protein: CASSEGTLFFSGNTIYF.